The present entry profiles one TCR beta chain with its context. The target antigen is unknown. The assay was immunoSEQ multiplex PCR, and TCRdb's table has in-frame clones only and misses some. The sample has roughly 410,000 clones; 83% are singletons. The data originate from a study of Ad26.COV2.S vaccination and SARS-CoV-2 variants. Notes on the study in general: Measurements of TCR breadth and depth may have given underestimates of the total T cell responses. It was reported that spike-specific CD8+ and CD4+ T cell responses were substantially broad after vaccination.

Sample treatment: 15 to 20 received Ad26.COV2.S at low or high dose, single or two shots; several received placebo; per-sample allocation not given. Collection of samples fell on day 63 after the first vaccine or placebo injection. Trimming at V came to 2 bases and at J to 5 bases, leaving 5 bases not matched to a gene. Germline lookup yields CDR1 LGHDT and CDR2 YNNKEL (reference sequence). This CDR3 contains 15 residues. The receptor was derived from a person between 18 and 65 years old who received the Ad26.COV2.S COVID-19 vaccine or a placebo. The material sequenced was peripheral blood, taken in a trial of Ad26.COV2.S vaccine versus placebo. The V gene is TRBV3-1 (or the pseudogene TRBV3-2), the J gene TRBJ2-2; 7 positions agree with TRBD2. The CDR3 here is CASSQMGLHTGELFF. CDR3 DNA: TGTGCCAGCAGCCAAATGGGACTACATACCGGGGAGCTGTTTTTT.